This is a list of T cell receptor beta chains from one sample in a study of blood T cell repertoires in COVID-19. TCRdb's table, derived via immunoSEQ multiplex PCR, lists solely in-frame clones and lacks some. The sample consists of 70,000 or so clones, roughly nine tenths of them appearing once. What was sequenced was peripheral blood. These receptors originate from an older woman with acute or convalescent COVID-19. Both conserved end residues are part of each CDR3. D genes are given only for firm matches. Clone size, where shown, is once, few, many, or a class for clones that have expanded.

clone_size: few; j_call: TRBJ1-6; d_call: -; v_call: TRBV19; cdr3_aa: CASSIGQENSPLHF; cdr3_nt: TGTGCCAGTAGTATAGGACAGGAGAATTCACCCCTCCACTTT
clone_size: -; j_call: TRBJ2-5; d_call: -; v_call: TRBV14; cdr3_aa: CASSQGQVSQETQYF; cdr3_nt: TGTGCCAGCAGCCAAGGACAGGTTTCTCAAGAGACCCAGTACTTC
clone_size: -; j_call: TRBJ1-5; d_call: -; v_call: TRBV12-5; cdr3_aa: CASGLQQAYSNQPQHF; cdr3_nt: TGTGCTAGTGGTTTGCAACAGGCGTATAGCAATCAGCCCCAGCATTTT
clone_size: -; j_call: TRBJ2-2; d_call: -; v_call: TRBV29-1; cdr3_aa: CSVEDQGNGELFF; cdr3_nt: TGCAGCGTTGAAGATCAGGGGAACGGGGAGCTGTTTTTT
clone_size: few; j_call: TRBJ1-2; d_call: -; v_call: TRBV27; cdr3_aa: CASSPDGGLFYGYTF; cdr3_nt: TGTGCCAGCAGTCCGGACGGAGGCTTATTCTATGGCTACACCTTC
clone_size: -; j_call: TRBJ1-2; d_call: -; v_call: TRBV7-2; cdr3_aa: CASSWFTGTGNGYTF; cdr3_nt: TGTGCCAGCAGCTGGTTTACAGGGACGGGAAATGGCTACACCTTC
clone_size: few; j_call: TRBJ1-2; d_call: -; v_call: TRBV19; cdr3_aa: CASSTRRTALDYGYTF; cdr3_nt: TGTGCCAGTAGTACTAGGAGGACAGCCCTAGACTATGGCTACACCTTC
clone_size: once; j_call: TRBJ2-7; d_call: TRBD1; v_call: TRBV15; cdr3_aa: CATSRASQGAGEQYF; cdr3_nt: TGTGCCACCAGCAGAGCTTCACAGGGGGCGGGGGAGCAGTACTTC
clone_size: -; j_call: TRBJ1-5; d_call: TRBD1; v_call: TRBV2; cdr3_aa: CASSVQGDQPQHF; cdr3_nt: TGTGCCAGCAGTGTGCAGGGGGATCAGCCCCAGCATTTT
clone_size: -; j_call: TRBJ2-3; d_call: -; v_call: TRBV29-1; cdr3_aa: CSVEAGTDTQYF; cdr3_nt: TGCAGCGTTGAGGCGGGCACAGATACGCAGTATTTT
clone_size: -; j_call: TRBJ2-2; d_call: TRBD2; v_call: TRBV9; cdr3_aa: CASSSRLAGSTGELFF; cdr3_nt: TGTGCCAGCAGCTCGAGACTAGCGGGGAGCACCGGGGAGCTGTTTTTT
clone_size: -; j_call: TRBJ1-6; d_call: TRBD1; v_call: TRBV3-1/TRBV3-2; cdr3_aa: CASSQGQGRTPLHF; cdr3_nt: TGTGCCAGCAGCCAGGGACAGGGGAGGACACCCCTCCACTTT
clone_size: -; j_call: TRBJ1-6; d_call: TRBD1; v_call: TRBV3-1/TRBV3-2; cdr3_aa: CASSQEKGALESYNSPLHF; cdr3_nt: TGTGCCAGCAGCCAAGAAAAGGGGGCGTTGGAATCCTATAATTCACCCCTCCACTTT
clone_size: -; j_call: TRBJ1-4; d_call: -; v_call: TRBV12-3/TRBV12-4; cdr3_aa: CASSPYRNEKLFF; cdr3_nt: TGTGCCAGCAGTCCCTACAGAAATGAAAAACTGTTTTTT
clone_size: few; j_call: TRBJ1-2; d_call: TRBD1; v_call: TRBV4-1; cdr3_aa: CASSQPPEDRANFNYGYTF; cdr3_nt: TGCGCCAGCAGTCAACCACCGGAGGACAGGGCAAACTTTAACTATGGCTACACCTTC
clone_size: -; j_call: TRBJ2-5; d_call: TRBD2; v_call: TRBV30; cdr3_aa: CAWTQRGALKETQYF; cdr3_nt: TGTGCCTGGACTCAGCGGGGGGCCTTAAAAGAGACCCAGTACTTC
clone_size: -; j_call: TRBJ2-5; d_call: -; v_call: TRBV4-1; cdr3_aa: CASSQAGGTDQETQYF; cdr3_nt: TGCGCCAGCAGCCAAGCCGGCGGGACCGACCAAGAGACCCAGTACTTC
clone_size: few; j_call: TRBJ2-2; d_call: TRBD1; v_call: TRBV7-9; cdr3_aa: CASRHRGPRTGELFF; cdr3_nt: TGTGCCAGCCGCCACAGGGGGCCGCGGACCGGGGAGCTGTTTTTT
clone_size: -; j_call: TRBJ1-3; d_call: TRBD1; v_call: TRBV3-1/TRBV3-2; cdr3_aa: CASSQFRGSSGNTIYF; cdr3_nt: TGTGCCAGCAGCCAATTCAGGGGGAGCTCTGGAAACACCATATATTTT
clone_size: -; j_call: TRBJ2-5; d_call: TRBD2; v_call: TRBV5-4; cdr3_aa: CASRRDRVAGEETQYF; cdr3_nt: TGTGCCAGCAGACGCGATCGGGTAGCGGGAGAGGAGACCCAGTACTTC
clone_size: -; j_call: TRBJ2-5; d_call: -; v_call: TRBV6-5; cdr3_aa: CASSYSGETQYF; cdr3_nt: TGTGCCAGCAGTTACTCCGGGGAGACCCAGTACTTC
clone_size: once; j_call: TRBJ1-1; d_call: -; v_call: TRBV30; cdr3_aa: CAWSVVGDNTEAFF; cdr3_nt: TGTGCCTGGAGTGTTGTGGGAGACAACACTGAAGCTTTCTTT
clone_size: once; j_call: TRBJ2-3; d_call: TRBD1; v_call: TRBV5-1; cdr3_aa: CASLETGMETDTQYF; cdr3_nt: TGCGCCAGCCTTGAGACAGGGATGGAAACAGATACGCAGTATTTT